The clone carrying this TCR beta chain was observed a few times. Its antigen is not known. Unique molecular identifiers tagged the TCRbeta library. MiXCR, run by TCRdb on the PCR reads, gives a single entry per CDR3 protein. The table lists about 980,000 distinct CDR3 sequences, roughly 29% of them singletons. The data stem from a study of T-cell reconstitution after alpha-beta-depleted transplantation in children. Study results and caveats: Some patients owed their high day-60 TCRbeta diversity to surviving recipient T cells and thymic progenitors. Once a year had passed after transplant, T-cell counts and diversity came mostly from newly produced T cells. Reportedly, roughly two months post-transplant, alpha-beta T cells arose from several hundred expanded graft clones.

The CDR3 consists of 14 residues. With 2 bases removed from V and 7 bases from J, the gap between germline ends came to 15 bases. From germline, CDR1 is MDHEN and CDR2 SYDVKM. The receptor was derived from a boy under three years old who had a stem cell transplant for SCID, so the T cells may come from the graft donor. J is TRBJ2-7 and V is TRBV28; a possible D gene is TRBD2 (6 bases). Sequenced material: PBMCs, mostly from graft donor cells, taken 360 days after TCRalphabeta/CD19-depleted stem cell transplant. CDR3 amino acids: CASSLVEARGEQYF. The CDR3 DNA follows: TGTGCCAGCAGTTTAGTCGAGGCTCGGGGGGAGCAGTACTTC.